This TCR beta chain was recorded in a study of T cell responses to AZD1222 COVID-19 vaccine. Findings and limits, study-wide: It was only after the peak T cell response that any repertoires were sampled. A reported finding is that nearly half of spike-specific TCRs target unmutated variant regions. Only five to seven AZD1222 recipients were seropositive at baseline.

The repertoire was sequenced with immunoSEQ multiplex PCR; TCRdb's copy has only in-frame clones and lacks some. This sample has approximately 120,000 clones, with over 75% found just once. Notes on this clone: No antigen is known for it.

The ends were cut back, 2 bases at V and 2 bases at J, with 12 bases in the middle. The CDR3 spans 15 residues. The germline gives CDR1 SGHAT, CDR2 FQNNGV. This sequence was found in an adult who received the AZD1222 COVID-19 vaccine. The chain employs TRBV11-2 and TRBJ1-1, with a weak D call TRBD1 (5 bases). Sequences were derived from peripheral blood, sampled 28 days after the second AZD1222 dose. The CDR3 sequence: CASSLRLQVNTEAFF. Written as DNA, the CDR3 is TGTGCCAGCAGCTTAAGATTACAGGTAAACACTGAAGCTTTCTTT.